This paragraph reports one T cell receptor (beta chain). V lost 3 bases, J lost 5 bases, and 4 bases lay in between. This CDR3 is 12 amino acids long. Germline CDR1 MDHEN, CDR2 SYDVKM. Methods used by the authors: The assay estimated nucleated cells by amplifying reference gene primers. Clones were sequenced by immunoSEQ multiplex PCR, and TCRdb holds only the in-frame ones, with some missing. Clonal size and the V and J genes are those of that table, whereas D and trimming came from the DNA. The table includes approximately 71,000 clones, 65% to 80% detected once. These data are taken from a study of blood T cell repertoires in COVID-19. Whole-study context: COVID-19 samples collected from the United States, Italy and Spain covered acute and convalescent phases. Nucleic acid was either cDNA or gDNA, and it came from T cells, B-cell-depleted T cells, or PBMCs.

This chain joins TRBV28 and TRBJ2-2; D is ambiguous. The TCR sequence derives from a human donor in a cohort sampled during active COVID-19. Material for sequencing was peripheral blood. The CDR3 loop reads CASSLQTGELFF. The DNA for the CDR3 is TGTGCCAGCAGTTTGCAGACCGGGGAGCTGTTTTTT.